The text below deals with one T cell receptor beta chain. Its specificity is unknown. Generated by immunoSEQ multiplex PCR, the TCRdb table keeps only in-frame clones and is missing some. The sample shows some 290,000 clones, roughly 80% of them seen only once. The sample is drawn from a study of cytotoxic CD8 clonotypes in ibrutinib-treated CLL. At the level of the study: Once treatment had gone on for a median of about twelve months, range 6 to 36, response samples were drawn.

The CDR3 sequence is 13 residues long. Germline CDR1 SQVTM, CDR2 ANQGSEA. Trimming at V came to 3 bases and at J to 5 bases, leaving 2 bases not matched to a gene. Broader study findings: Clonality increased at ibrutinib response and stayed stable in sustained remission. At progression, however, it fell back toward baseline.

The sequence derives from a human donor with chronic lymphocytic leukemia. This rearrangement joins TRBV29-1 to TRBJ2-7; 12 positions match TRBD1. Source: PBMCs, taken before ibrutinib treatment. This chain's CDR3 is CSVDGTGGNEQYF. In nucleotides, the CDR3 is TGCAGCGTTGACGGGACAGGGGGCAACGAGCAGTACTTC.